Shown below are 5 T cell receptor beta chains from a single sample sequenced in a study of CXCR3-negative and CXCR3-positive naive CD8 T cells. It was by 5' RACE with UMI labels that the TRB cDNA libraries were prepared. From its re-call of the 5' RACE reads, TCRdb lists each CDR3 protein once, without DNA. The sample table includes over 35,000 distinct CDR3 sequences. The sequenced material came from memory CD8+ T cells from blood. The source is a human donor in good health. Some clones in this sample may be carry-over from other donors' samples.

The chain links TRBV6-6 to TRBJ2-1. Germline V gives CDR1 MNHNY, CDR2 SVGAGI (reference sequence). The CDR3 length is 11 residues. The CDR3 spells CASSLAREQFF.

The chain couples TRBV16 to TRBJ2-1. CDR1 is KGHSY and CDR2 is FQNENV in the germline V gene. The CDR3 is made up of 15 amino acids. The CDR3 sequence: CASSQSLSTNNEQFF.

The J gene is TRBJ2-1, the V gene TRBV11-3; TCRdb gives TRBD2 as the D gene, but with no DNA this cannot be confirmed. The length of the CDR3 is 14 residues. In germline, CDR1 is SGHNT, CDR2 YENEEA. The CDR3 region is CASSGTSGNNEQFF.

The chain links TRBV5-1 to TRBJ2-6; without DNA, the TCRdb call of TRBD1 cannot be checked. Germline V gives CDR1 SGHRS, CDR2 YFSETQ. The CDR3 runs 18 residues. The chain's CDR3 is CASSQEGHYSSGANVLTF.

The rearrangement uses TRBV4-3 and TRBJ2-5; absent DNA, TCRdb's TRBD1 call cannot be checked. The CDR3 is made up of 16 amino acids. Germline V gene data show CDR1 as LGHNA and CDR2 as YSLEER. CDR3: CASSQGGPGGVETQYF.